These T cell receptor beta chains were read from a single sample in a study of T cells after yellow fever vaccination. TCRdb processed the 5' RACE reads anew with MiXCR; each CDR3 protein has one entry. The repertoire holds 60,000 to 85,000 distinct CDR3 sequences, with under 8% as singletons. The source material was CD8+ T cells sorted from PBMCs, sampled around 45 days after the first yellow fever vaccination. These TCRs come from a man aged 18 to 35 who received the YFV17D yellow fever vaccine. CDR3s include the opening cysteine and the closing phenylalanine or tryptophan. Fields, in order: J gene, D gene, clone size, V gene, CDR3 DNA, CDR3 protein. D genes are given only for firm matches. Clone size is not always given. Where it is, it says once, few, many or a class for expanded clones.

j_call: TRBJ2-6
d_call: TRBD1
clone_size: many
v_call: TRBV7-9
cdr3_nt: TGTGCCAGCAGCACTGCGGACAGGACGAAAGGGGCCAACGTCCTGACTTTC
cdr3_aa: CASSTADRTKGANVLTF

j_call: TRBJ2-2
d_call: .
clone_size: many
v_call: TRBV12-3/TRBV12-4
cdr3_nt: TGTGCCAGCAACAGCGCCGTTGAGGCCGGGGAGCTGTTTTTT
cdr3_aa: CASNSAVEAGELFF

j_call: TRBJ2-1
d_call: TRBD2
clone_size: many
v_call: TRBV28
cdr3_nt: TGTGCCAGCTCGGGGGGGGCCGTCACTGAGCAGTTCTTC
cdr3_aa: CASSGGAVTEQFF

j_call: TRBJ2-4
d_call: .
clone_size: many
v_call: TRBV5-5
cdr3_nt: TGTGCCAGCAGCTGGGGGTGGGGGCTTTTGAACATTCAGTACTTC
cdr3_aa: CASSWGWGLLNIQYF

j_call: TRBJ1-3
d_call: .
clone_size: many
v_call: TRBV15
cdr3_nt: TGTGCCACCAGCGGATATGGGGATCTAAGTGGAAACACCATATATTTT
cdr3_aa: CATSGYGDLSGNTIYF

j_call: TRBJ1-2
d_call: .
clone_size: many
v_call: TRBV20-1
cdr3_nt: TGCAGTGCTAGAACATTCAGCGGTAACTATGGCTACACCTTC
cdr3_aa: CSARTFSGNYGYTF

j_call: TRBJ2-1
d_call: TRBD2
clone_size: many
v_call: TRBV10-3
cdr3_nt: TGTGCCATCAGTGAGTCCAGCGGGGGCCACTACAATGAGCAGTTCTTC
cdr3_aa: CAISESSGGHYNEQFF

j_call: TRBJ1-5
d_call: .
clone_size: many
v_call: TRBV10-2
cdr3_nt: TGCGCCAGCAGTGAGTCGACTGGGGCCAATCAGCCCCAGCATTTT
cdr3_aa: CASSESTGANQPQHF

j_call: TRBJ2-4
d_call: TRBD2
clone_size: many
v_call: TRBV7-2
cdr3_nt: TGTGCCAGCAGCTTAGTAGCGGGTACACCTTGGAACATTCAGTACTTC
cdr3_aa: CASSLVAGTPWNIQYF

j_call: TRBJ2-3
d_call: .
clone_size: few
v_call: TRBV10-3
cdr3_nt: TGTGCCATCAGTGAGTCGGATCGCGGGAACACAGATACGCAGTATTTT
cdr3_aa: CAISESDRGNTDTQYF

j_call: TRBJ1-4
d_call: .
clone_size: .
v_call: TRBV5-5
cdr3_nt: TGTGCCAGCAGCTTGGTACAGGGTAATGAAAAACTGTTTTTT
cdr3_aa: CASSLVQGNEKLFF

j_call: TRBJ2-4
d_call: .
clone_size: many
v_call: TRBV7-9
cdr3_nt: TGTGCCAGCAGTTACACGACGGGACTAGCCAAAAACATTCAGTACTTC
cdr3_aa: CASSYTTGLAKNIQYF

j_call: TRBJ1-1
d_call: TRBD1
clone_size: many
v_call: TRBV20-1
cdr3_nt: TGCAGTGCTAGCCCAGGACAGGGAGGCACTGAAGCTTTCTTT
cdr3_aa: CSASPGQGGTEAFF

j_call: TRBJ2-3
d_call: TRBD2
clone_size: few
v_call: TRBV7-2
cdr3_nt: TGTGCCAGCAGCTTAGCTGGCGGGGGGCGCGATACGCAGTATTTT
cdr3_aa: CASSLAGGGRDTQYF

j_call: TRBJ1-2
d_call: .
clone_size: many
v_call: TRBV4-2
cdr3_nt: TGTGCCAGCAGCCTCACCCCGGGCTTTAACTATGGCTACACCTTC
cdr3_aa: CASSLTPGFNYGYTF

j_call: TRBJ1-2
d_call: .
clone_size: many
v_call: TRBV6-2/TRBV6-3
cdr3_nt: TGTGCCAGCAGTTACGCAGATAACTATGGCTACACCTTC
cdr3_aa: CASSYADNYGYTF

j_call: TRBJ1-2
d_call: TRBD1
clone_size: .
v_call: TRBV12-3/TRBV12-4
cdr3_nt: TGTGCCAGCAGTTTAGAGGCAGGGGGCACCTTGGACTATGGCTACACCTTC
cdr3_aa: CASSLEAGGTLDYGYTF

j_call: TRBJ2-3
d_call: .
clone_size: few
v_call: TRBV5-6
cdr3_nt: TGTGCCAGCAGCCTTCAACAGGGACCCACAGATACGCAGTATTTT
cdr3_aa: CASSLQQGPTDTQYF

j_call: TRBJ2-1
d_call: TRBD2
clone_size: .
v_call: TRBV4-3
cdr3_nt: TGCGCCAGCAGCCATAGACTCGGGCTAGCGGGGGGGAGCTCCTACAATGAGCAGTTCTTC
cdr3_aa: CASSHRLGLAGGSSYNEQFF

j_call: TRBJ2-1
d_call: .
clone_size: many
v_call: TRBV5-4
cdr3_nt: TGTGCCAGCAGCTCGCAGTGGGGGCGGGGACATGAGCAGTTCTTC
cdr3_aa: CASSSQWGRGHEQFF

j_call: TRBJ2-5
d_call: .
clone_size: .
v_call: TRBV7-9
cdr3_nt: TGTGCCAGCACCAACCCCGTAGGGAAAGAGACCCAGTACTTC
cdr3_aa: CASTNPVGKETQYF

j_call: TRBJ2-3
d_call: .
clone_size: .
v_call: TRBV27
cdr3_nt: TGTGCCAGCGCTCTAAGGGGGGACCGCGGCACAGATACGCAGTATTTT
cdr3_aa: CASALRGDRGTDTQYF

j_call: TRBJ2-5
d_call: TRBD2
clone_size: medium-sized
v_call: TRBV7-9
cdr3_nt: TGTGCCAGCAGCCCTCGGGAGGGAGAGACCCAGTACTTC
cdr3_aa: CASSPREGETQYF

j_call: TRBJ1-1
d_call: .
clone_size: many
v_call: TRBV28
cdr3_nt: TGTGCCAGCACCCCGATGGGCTGGAACACTGAAGCTTTCTTT
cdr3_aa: CASTPMGWNTEAFF

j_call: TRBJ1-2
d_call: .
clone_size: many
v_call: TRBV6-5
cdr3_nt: TGTGCCAGCAGTTACTCTGGGGGTTATGGCTACACCTTC
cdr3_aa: CASSYSGGYGYTF

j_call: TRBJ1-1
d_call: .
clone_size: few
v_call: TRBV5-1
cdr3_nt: TGCGCCAGCAGCTTGTCTACGGGCGTGTTAACTGAAGCTTTCTTT
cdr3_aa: CASSLSTGVLTEAFF

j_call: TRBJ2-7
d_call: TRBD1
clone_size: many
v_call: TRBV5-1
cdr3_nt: TGCGCCAGCAGCTACGGGACAGTCTCCTACGAGCAGTACTTC
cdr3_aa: CASSYGTVSYEQYF

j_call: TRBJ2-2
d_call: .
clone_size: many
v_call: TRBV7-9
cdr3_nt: TGTGCCAGCAGCTTTCGGGGCTCGGACACCGGGGAGCTGTTTTTT
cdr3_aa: CASSFRGSDTGELFF

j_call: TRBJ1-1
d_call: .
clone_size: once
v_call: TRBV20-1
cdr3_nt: TGCAGTGCTAGTTATCTCCGATTTGTGGGGGCGCGGGGAATCGCTGAAGCTTTCTTT
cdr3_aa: CSASYLRFVGARGIAEAFF

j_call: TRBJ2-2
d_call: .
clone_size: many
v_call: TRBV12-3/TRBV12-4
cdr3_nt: TGTGCCAGCACCCCAGGAAACGGGGAGCTGTTTTTT
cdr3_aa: CASTPGNGELFF

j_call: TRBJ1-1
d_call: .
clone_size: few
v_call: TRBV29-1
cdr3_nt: TGCAGCGTTGAAGATCGGGAAGCTTTCTTT
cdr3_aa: CSVEDREAFF

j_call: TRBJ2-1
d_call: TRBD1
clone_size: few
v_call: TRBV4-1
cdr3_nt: TGCGCCAGCAGCCCACCGGGACAGGGGGAAAATGAGCAGTTCTTC
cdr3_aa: CASSPPGQGENEQFF

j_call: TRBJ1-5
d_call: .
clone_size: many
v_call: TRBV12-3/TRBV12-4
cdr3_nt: TGTGCCAGCAGTGCGCAGGGTCATCAGCCCCAGCATTTT
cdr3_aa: CASSAQGHQPQHF

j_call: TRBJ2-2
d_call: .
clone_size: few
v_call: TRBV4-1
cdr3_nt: TGCGCCAGCAGCCAAGGGGGTGGATTTGGCGGGGAGCTGTTTTTT
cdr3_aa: CASSQGGGFGGELFF

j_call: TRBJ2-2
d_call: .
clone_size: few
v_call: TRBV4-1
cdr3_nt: TGCGCCAGCAGCCAAGATGCGGGACATAACACCGGGGAGCTGTTTTTT
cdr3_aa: CASSQDAGHNTGELFF

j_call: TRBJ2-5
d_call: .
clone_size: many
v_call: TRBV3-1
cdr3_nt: TGTGCCAGCAGCCAAGATCTATTAGGGCCCACCCCAGGAGAGACCCAGTACTTC
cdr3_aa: CASSQDLLGPTPGETQYF

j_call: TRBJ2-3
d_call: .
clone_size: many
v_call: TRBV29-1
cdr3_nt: TGCAGCGTTGAATTGGCAGGGCCAGATACGCAGTATTTT
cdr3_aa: CSVELAGPDTQYF

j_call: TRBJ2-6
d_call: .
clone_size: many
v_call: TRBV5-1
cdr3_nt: TGCGCCAGCAGCTTCCGCTCTGGGGCCAACGTCCTGACTTTC
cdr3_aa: CASSFRSGANVLTF

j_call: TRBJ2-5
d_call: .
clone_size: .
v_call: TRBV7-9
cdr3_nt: TGTGCCAGCAGCTTAGGGCTGGGAGAGACCCAGTACTTC
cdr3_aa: CASSLGLGETQYF

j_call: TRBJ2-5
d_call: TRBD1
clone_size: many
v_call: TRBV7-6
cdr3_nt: TGTGCCAGCAGCTTAGGGGGGACAGGCCTACAAGAGACCCAGTACTTC
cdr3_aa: CASSLGGTGLQETQYF

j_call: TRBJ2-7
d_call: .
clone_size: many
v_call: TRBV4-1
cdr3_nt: TGCGCCAGCAGCGGCGTAATGAACACCTTCTCCTACGAGCAGTACTTC
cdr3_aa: CASSGVMNTFSYEQYF

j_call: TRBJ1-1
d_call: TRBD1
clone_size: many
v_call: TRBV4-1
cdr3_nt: TGCGCCAGCAGCCAAGATCGGAGGGGGCGCATGACTGAAGCTTTCTTT
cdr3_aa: CASSQDRRGRMTEAFF

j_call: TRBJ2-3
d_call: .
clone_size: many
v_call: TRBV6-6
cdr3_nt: TGTGCCAGCAGTTACGGCCCGGATACGCAGTATTTT
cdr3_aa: CASSYGPDTQYF

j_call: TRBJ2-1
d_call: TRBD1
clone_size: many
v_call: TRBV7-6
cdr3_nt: TGTGCCAGCAGCTCGGGACAGAGGATCGAGCAGTTCTTC
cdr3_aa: CASSSGQRIEQFF

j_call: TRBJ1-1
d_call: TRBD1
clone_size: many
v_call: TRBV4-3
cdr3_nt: TGCGCCAGCAGCCAAAGGACAGGGCGCCCTATGAACACTGAAGCTTTCTTT
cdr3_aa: CASSQRTGRPMNTEAFF

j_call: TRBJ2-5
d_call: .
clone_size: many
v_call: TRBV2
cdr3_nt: TGTGCCAGCAGCCAAGGCTGGGGTGGGGAGACCCAGTACTTC
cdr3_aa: CASSQGWGGETQYF

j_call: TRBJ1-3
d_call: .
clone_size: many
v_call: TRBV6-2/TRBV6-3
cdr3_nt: TGTGCCAGCGGCGCTGGAGGGGCAGGAAACACCATATATTTT
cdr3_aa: CASGAGGAGNTIYF

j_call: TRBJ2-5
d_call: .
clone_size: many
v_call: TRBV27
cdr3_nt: TGTGCCAGCAGTTTACTGGCGGGGACAGAGACCCAGTACTTC
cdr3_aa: CASSLLAGTETQYF

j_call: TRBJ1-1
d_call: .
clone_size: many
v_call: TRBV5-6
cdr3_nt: TGTGCCAGCAGCTGGGGCGTGAACACTGAAGCTTTCTTT
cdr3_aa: CASSWGVNTEAFF

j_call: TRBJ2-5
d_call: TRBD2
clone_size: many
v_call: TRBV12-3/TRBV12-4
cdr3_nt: TGTGCCAGCAGTTCCAGCGGGGGGGTGTCTGCCCAAGAGACCCAGTACTTC
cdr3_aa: CASSSSGGVSAQETQYF

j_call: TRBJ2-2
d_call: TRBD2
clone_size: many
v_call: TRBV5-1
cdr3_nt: TGCGCCAGCAGCTCCTCCCTAGCGGGGGGAATGACCGGGGAGCTGTTTTTT
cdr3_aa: CASSSSLAGGMTGELFF